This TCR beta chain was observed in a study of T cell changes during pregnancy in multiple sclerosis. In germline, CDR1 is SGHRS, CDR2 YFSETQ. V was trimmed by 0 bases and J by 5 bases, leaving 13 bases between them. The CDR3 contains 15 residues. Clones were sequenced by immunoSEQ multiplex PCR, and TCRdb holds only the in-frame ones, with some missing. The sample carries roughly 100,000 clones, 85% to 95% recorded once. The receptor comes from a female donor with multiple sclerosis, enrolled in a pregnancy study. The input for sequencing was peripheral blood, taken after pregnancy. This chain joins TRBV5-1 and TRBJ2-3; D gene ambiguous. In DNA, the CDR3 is TGCGCCAGCAGCTTGGCGGCCCGTGCAGGAGATACGCAGTATTTT. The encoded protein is CASSLAARAGDTQYF.